A single sample gave rise to the 20 T cell receptor beta chains below, sequenced in a study of T-cell memory formation after mild COVID-19. TCRdb re-called the 5' RACE reads with MiXCR, one entry per CDR3 protein. The data hold some 340,000 distinct CDR3 sequences, with approximately 13% observed a single time. The sequenced sample consisted of PBMCs or a T cell subset sorted from them (not recorded which). The origin of the receptors is a man younger than 35 who had mild COVID-19 (a few samples of this study predate the infection). Cell type and time point are not known.

V and J are TRBV24-1 and TRBJ1-1, with D maybe TRBD1 (6 bases). CDR3 size: 16 residues. Trimming stripped 1 base from V and 7 bases from J, with 18 bases between. Germline CDR1 and CDR2: KGHDR and SFDVKD. The CDR3 is CATSDLFQGPRNEAFF. In DNA form, the CDR3 reads TGTGCCACCAGTGATTTATTCCAGGGGCCAAGAAATGAAGCTTTCTTT.

There are a few counts of this clonotype. The chain uses TRBV5-1 and TRBJ2-6; weak D call: TRBD1 (6 bases). V lost 2 bases and J 12 bases, leaving 12 bases between the germline ends. The CDR3 totals 13 residues. Germline V CDR1 and CDR2: SGHRS, YFSETQ. The CDR3 protein is CASSLQGLVVLTF. CDR3 sequence (DNA): TGCGCCAGCAGCTTACAGGGTTTGGTCGTCCTGACTTTC.

CDR3 residues: CASGRQGGYEQYV. In DNA, the CDR3 is TGTGCCAGCGGACGCCAGGGTGGCTACGAGCAGTACGTC. The V call is TRBV2, the J call TRBJ2-7, with a weak D call TRBD1 (5 bases). This CDR3 has 13 residues. The germline CDR1 and CDR2 sequences are SNHLY and FYNNEI. Trimming stripped 8 bases from V and 3 bases from J, with 14 bases between.

The chain has TRBV9 and TRBJ2-1, with 7 nucleotides matching TRBD2. Trimming removed 4 bases from V and 4 bases from J; junction bases left unmatched: 11. The CDR3 covers 16 residues. The germline CDR1 and CDR2 sequences are SGDLS and YYNGEE. CDR3 protein: CASSPSAAGSYNEQFF. In DNA, the CDR3 is TGTGCCAGCAGCCCCTCGGCAGCGGGGAGTTACAATGAGCAGTTCTTC.

This clonotype was picked up a small number of times. The chain recombines TRBV6-5 with TRBJ1-2; D ambiguous. This CDR3 is 11 amino acids long. CDR1 MNHEY and CDR2 SVGAGI come from the germline V gene. V was pared by 6 bases and J by 0 bases, with 2 bases between. The CDR3 loop is CASRANYGYTF. CDR3 sequence (DNA): TGTGCCAGCAGAGCTAACTATGGCTACACCTTC.

The CDR3 DNA is TGTGCCAGCAGCCAAGATTACGGGACCGGGGAGCTGTTTTTT. It is translated as CASSQDYGTGELFF. The genes are TRBV4-2 and TRBJ2-2; D is unresolved. CDR3 length equals 14 residues. Germline V gene lookup returns CDR1 LGHNA and CDR2 YNFKEQ. V gave up 0 bases and J gave up 5 bases, with 7 bases separating them.

In its sample, this clonotype was seen a few times. The genes are TRBV7-2 and TRBJ2-7, with D perhaps matching TRBD1 (6 bases). V lost 3 bases and J 3 bases, leaving 12 bases between the germline ends. There are 14 residues in the CDR3. In germline, CDR1 is SGHTA, CDR2 FQGNSA. The CDR3: CASSLGDTYYEQYF. DNA of the CDR3: TGTGCCAGCAGCTTGGGGGACACCTACTACGAGCAGTACTTC.

The genes are TRBV4-1 and TRBJ1-2; D is ambiguous. Trimming stripped 0 bases from V and 5 bases from J, with 10 bases between. CDR1 MGHRA and CDR2 YSYEKL come from the germline V gene. This CDR3 contains 14 residues. CDR3: CASSQDGMGYGYTF. The CDR3 DNA follows: TGCGCCAGCAGCCAAGATGGTATGGGTTATGGCTACACCTTC.

Only a few counts were recorded for this clonotype. The chain couples TRBV10-3 to TRBJ2-3, with TRBD2 matching over 9 bases. The V segment lost 10 bases and the J segment 3 bases; nucleotides outside the gene matches: 11. In germline, CDR1 is ENHRY, CDR2 SYGVKD. The CDR3 has 15 residues. The CDR3 reads CATEGTSSGTDTQYF. The CDR3 DNA is TGTGCCACTGAGGGGACTAGCAGTGGTACAGATACGCAGTATTTT.

CDR3 coding DNA: TGCGCCAGCAGCGCAGGGACAGGGGGATTTGTTGAGCCCCAGCATTTT. This translates into CASSAGTGGFVEPQHF. V is TRBV5-1 and J is TRBJ1-5; 11 bases fit TRBD1. Germline V gene data show CDR1 as SGHRS and CDR2 as YFSETQ. The CDR3 is made up of 16 amino acids. The junction had 11 bases not matched to a gene; V was cut back by 4 bases and J by 8 bases.

This clonotype was found a few times. CDR3 protein: CASSALTYGNEQFF. The CDR3 DNA reads as TGCGCCAGCAGCGCGCTAACCTATGGCAATGAGCAGTTCTTC. The V gene is TRBV5-1, the J gene TRBJ2-1; D is unclear. The V end was cut by 4 bases, the J end by 6 bases, with 14 bases between. This CDR3 is built from 14 residues. Germline CDR1 SGHRS, CDR2 YFSETQ. Combining the CDR3 with reference TRBV5-1 and TRBJ2-1 gives the whole variable domain KAGVTQTPRYLIKTRGQQVTLSCSPISGHRSVSWYQQTPGQGLQFLFEYFSETQRNKGNFPGRFSGRQFSNSRSEMNVSTLELGDSALYLCASSALTYGNEQFFGPGTRLTVL.

This chain connects TRBV5-5 to TRBJ1-4; 11 bases fit TRBD1. Losses at the gene ends were 4 bases for V and 8 bases for J; bases not matched to a gene: 10. This CDR3 spans 16 amino acids. CDR1 SGHKS and CDR2 YYEKEE come from the germline V gene (reference sequence). As DNA, the CDR3 is TGTGCCAGCAGCGCTCGCCCGGGACAGGGGGTAGAAAAACTGTTTTTT. Translation: CASSARPGQGVEKLFF.

The V gene is TRBV20-1, the J gene TRBJ1-4; D remains unclear. Trimming removed 5 bases from V and 4 bases from J, with 17 bases in between. This CDR3 is 15 amino acids long. From germline, CDR1 is DFQATT and CDR2 SNEGSKA (reference sequence). CDR3 in DNA: TGCAGTGCTCCGGAGATGGGCAGGATTAATGAAAAACTGTTTTTT. Translated: CSAPEMGRINEKLFF.

This clonotype appeared a few times. CDR3 in DNA: TGCAGTGCTAGCGAGCCCGGGACAGGGTGGCTCTATGGCTACACCTTC. Translating gives CSASEPGTGWLYGYTF. The rearrangement links TRBV20-1 to TRBJ1-2; 9 nucleotides line up with TRBD1. The CDR3 runs 16 residues. CDR1 is DFQATT, CDR2 SNEGSKA, per germline (reference sequence). The junction had 12 bases not matched to a gene; V was cut back by 3 bases and J by 4 bases.

The gene calls are TRBV5-1 and TRBJ1-1; unclear D gene. V was shortened by 2 bases and J by 0 bases, with 11 bases between the two germline ends. CDR1 SGHRS and CDR2 YFSETQ come from the germline V gene. CDR3 length: 15 residues. In DNA form, the CDR3 reads TGCGCCAGCAGCTTCAATACGATTCTGAACACTGAAGCTTTCTTT. It specifies CASSFNTILNTEAFF.

V usage is TRBV5-1 and J usage is TRBJ2-2; 9 bases are a match to TRBD2. Germline lookup yields CDR1 SGHRS and CDR2 YFSETQ. The CDR3 is 14 residues long. Trimming removed 6 bases from V and 5 bases from J; junction bases left unmatched: 5. Here the CDR3 reads CASTPSGGTGELFF. The DNA for the CDR3 is TGCGCCAGCACCCCGAGCGGGGGGACCGGGGAGCTGTTTTTT.

The rearrangement links TRBV7-2 to TRBJ1-1, with D possibly matching TRBD1 (5 bases). Germline V gene lookup returns CDR1 SGHTA and CDR2 FQGNSA. V was trimmed by 5 bases and J by 6 bases, leaving 25 bases between them. This CDR3 is built from 17 residues. Here the CDR3 reads CASSPSGTGGLEAEAFF. CDR3 bases: TGTGCCAGCAGCCCGTCCGGGACGGGCGGGCTGGAGGCTGAAGCTTTCTTT.

This clonotype was detected once. V gene TRBV6-5 combines with J gene TRBJ2-5; no definite D call. Germline loops: CDR1 MNHEY, CDR2 SVGAGI. V was pared by 7 bases and J by 1 base, with 13 bases between. CDR3 size: 14 residues. CDR3: CASTSPTVQETQYF. The CDR3 coding sequence is TGTGCCAGCACCTCCCCTACGGTCCAAGAGACCCAGTACTTC.

J is TRBJ2-1 and V is TRBV2; weak D call: TRBD2 (6 bases). This CDR3 region has 14 residues. CDR1 and CDR2 (germline): SNHLY, FYNNEI. The ends were cut back, 10 bases at V and 0 bases at J, with 13 bases in the middle. The CDR3 sequence: CATGRPSSYNEQFF. The CDR3 DNA is TGTGCCACCGGGAGACCTAGCTCCTACAATGAGCAGTTCTTC.

The gene calls are TRBV5-1 and TRBJ2-1, with 13 bases matching TRBD2. The V gene's germline CDR1 is SGHRS and CDR2 YFSETQ. With V trimmed by 4 bases and J by 15 bases, 10 bases remained unmatched. The CDR3 is 14 amino acids. CDR3 DNA: TGCGCCAGCAGCAATTCGACTAGCGGGGGGAGGGTGTTCTTC. Translated, it gives CASSNSTSGGRVFF.